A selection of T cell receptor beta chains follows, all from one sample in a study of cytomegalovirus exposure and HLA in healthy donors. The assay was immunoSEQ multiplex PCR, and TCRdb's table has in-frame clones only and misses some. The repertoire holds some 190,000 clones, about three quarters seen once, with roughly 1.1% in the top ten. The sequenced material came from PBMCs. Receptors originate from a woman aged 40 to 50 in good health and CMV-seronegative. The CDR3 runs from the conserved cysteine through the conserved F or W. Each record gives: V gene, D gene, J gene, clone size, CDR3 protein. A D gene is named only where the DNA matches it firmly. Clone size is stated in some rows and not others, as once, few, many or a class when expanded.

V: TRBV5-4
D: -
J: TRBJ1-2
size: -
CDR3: CASSFAADYGYTF

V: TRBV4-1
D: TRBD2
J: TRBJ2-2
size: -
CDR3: CASSHQKLAGANTGELFF

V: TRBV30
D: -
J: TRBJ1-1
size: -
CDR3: CAWSYNSLNTEAFF

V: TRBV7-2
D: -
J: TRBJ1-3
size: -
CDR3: CASSPQRTRSFSGNTIYF

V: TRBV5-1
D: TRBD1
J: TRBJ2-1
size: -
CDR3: CASNLGQGNNEQFF

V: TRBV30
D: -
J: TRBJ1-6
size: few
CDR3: CAWSDRANNSPLHF

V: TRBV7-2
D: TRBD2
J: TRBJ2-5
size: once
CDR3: CASTGLAGGETQYF

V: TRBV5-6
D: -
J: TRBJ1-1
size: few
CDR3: CASSRRDTEAFF

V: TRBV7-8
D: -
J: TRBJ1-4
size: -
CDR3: CASSFTMRLEKLFF

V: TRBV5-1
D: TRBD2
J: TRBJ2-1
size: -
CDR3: CASSLGAGGHNEQFF

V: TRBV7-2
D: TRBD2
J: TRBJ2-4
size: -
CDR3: CASSLAGLAGLKNIQYF

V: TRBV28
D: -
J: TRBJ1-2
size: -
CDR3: CASSLTWGREGYTF

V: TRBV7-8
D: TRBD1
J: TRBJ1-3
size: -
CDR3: CASSFPASGGLGNTIYF

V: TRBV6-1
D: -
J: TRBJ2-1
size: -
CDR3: CASDRGSSYNEQFF

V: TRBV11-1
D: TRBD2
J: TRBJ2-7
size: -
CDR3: CASSRLGAGGAYEQYF

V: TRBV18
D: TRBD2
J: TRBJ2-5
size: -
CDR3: CASSVQGGLAGETQYF

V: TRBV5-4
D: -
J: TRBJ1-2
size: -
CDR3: CASSFDRDIHGYTF

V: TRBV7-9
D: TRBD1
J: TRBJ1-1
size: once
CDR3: CASSNTGANTEAFF

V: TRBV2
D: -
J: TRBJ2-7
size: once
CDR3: CASTSRGRAYEQYF

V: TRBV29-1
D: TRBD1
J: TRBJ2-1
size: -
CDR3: CSVEPGTGDYNEQFF

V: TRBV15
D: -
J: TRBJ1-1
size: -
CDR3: CATGEGVSTEAFF

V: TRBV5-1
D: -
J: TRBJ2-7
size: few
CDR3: CASSLVAEPYEQYF

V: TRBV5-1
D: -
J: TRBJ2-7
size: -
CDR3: CASSLQGTHEQYF

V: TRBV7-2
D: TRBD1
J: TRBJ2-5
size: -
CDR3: CASSLARAGGEETQYF

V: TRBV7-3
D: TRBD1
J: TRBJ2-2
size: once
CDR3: CASSPGQATGELFF

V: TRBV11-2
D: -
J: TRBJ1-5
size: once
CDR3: CASSSTGGEGQPQHF

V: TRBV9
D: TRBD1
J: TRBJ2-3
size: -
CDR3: CASSVYGGQGPTDTQYF

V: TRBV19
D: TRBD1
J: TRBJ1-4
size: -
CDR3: CASAQGARNRGGGTNEKLFF

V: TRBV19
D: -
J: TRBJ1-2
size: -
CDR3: CASSILASSYGYTF

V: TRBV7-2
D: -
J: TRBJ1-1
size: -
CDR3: CASSPPVSGNTEAFF

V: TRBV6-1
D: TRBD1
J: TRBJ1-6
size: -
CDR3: CASSNRDRANSPLHF

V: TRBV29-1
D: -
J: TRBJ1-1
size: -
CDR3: CSVEKQGGTEAFF

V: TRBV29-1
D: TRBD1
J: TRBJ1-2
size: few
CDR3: CSVAETGGEYGYTF

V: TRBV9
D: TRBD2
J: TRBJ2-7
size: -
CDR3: CASSASGSLSGYEQYF

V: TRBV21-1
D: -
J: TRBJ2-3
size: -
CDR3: CASRLPRDRGTDTQYF

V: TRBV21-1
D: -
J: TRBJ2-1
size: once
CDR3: CASMRVGNEQFF

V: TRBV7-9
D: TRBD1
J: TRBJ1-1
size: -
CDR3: CASSLDRDLTEAFF

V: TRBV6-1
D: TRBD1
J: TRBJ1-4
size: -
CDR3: CASSATGGGEKLFF

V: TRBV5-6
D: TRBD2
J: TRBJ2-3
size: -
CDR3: CASSFLTAGGLTDTQYF

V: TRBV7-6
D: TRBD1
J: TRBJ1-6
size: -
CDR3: CATRTGDNSPLHF

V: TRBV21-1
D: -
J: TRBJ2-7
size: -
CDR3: CASSTHGTSGSYEQYF

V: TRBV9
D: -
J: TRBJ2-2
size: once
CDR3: CASSFQGNTGELFF

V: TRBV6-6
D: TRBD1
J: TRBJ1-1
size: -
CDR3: CASSPRTGTGGTEAFF

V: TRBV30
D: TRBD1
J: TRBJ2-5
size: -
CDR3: CAWINKGQGTETQYF

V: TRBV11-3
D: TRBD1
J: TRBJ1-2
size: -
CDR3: CASSSSDRAGYTF

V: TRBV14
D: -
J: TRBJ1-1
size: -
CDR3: CASSGGGMNTEAFF

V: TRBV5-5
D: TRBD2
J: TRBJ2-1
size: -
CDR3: CASSGDAASGRNEQFF

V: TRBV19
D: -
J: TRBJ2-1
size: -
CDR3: CASTIGGAPYNEQFF

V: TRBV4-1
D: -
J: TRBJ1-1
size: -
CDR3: CASSQAWGQPPGGTEAFF

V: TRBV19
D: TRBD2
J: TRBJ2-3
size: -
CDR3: CASSTTSGRVDTQYF

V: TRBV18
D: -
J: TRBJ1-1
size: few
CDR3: CASSPADTGWDTEAFF

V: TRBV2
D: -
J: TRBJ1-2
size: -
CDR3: CASSFFRGLSYTF

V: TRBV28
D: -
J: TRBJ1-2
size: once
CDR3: CASSSDGYTF

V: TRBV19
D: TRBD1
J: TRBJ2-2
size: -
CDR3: CASSKGQGAGELFF

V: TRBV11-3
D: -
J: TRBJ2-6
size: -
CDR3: CASSLKRYSGANVLTF

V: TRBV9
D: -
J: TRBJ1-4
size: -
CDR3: CASSVDTQVNEKLFF

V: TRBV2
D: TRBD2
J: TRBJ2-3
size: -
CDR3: CASSESVGGTQYF

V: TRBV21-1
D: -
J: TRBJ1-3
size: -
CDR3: CASSIIRGGAHRGNTIYF

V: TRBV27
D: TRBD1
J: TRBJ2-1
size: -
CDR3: CASSSTDRGLFDEQFF

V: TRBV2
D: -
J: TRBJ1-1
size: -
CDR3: CAGWKGTSNTEAFF